The 11 T cell receptor beta chains below all came from one sample that was sequenced in a study of cytomegalovirus exposure and HLA in healthy donors. This PCR relied on a set of 60 Vbeta primers and 13 Jbeta primers. TCRdb keeps only in-frame clones here, not all; method: immunoSEQ multiplex PCR. The sample lists around 130,000 clones, about 80% seen once, with around 1.9% in the top ten. Sequencing was carried out using PBMCs. These receptors originate from a woman aged 50 to 65 in good health and CMV-seronegative.

This clone appeared once. CDR3 DNA: TGTGCCAGCAGTTTTTACCCCAGCCTACAGGGGGGAGACAACTATGGCTACACCTTC. This gives the protein CASSFYPSLQGGDNYGYTF. The J gene is TRBJ1-2, the V gene TRBV5-4; 8 positions agree with TRBD1. Germline V gene lookup returns CDR1 SGHNT and CDR2 YYREEE (reference sequence). V gave up 5 bases and J gave up 2 bases; unmatched junction bases: 20. The CDR3 spans 19 residues.

In this sample, this clone turned up once. CDR3 amino acids: CASSEAVFGGGGANVLTF. CDR3 DNA sequence: TGTGCCAGCAGTGAAGCGGTTTTTGGGGGAGGTGGGGCCAACGTCCTGACTTTC. The V and J genes are TRBV2 and TRBJ2-6; D perhaps matches TRBD2 (6 bases). The CDR3 totals 18 residues. V was clipped by 0 bases and J by 3 bases, with 15 bases between them. Germline V gene sequence: CDR1 SNHLY, CDR2 FYNNEI.

In DNA form, the CDR3 reads TGTGCCAGCAGCTTGTCGGGATCAGATACGCAGTATTTT. Translating gives CASSLSGSDTQYF. This chain joins TRBV5-4 and TRBJ2-3, with D tentatively TRBD2 (5 bases). CDR3 length: 13 amino acids. The ends were cut back, 1 base at V and 4 bases at J, with 7 bases in the middle. Germline V gene sequence: CDR1 SGHNT, CDR2 YYREEE (reference sequence).

The chain combines TRBV30 with TRBJ1-5; the match to TRBD1 covers 7 bases. Per germline, CDR1 GTSNPN and CDR2 SVGIG (reference sequence). The CDR3 is made up of 13 amino acids. Trimming at V came to 1 base and at J to 11 bases, leaving 8 bases not matched to a gene. The CDR3 region is CAWSGTGQGTQHF. CDR3 nucleotides: TGTGCCTGGAGTGGGACAGGCCAGGGGACCCAGCATTTT.

The chain carries TRBV19 and TRBJ2-4; weak D call: TRBD2 (6 bases). Trimming removed 9 bases at V and 8 bases at J, with 20 bases between. This CDR3 spans 14 amino acids. Germline values: CDR1 LNHDA, CDR2 SQIVND (reference sequence). CDR3 DNA: TGTGCCAGCCTAGCCGGGACCCCGGGGGACATTCAGTACTTC. It translates to CASLAGTPGDIQYF.

The CDR3 coding sequence is TGTGCCACCTCCAGAGGAGGGAACACAGATACGCAGTATTTT. Amino acid sequence: CATSRGGNTDTQYF. The chain is built from TRBV15 and TRBJ2-3, with D perhaps TRBD2 (6 bases). V dropped 8 bases and J dropped 2 bases, with 14 bases sitting between them. Germline CDR1 reads LNHNV; CDR2 reads YYDKDF (reference sequence). The CDR3 extends over 14 amino acids.

The chain has TRBV6-5 and TRBJ2-5; TRBD2 matches at 7 bases. With V trimmed by 2 bases and J by 0 bases, 6 bases remained unmatched. In germline, CDR1 is MNHEY, CDR2 SVGAGI. The CDR3 has 16 residues. CDR3 region: CASSYALAVDQETQYF. CDR3 in DNA: TGTGCCAGCAGTTACGCGCTAGCGGTTGACCAAGAGACCCAGTACTTC.

V is TRBV27 and J is TRBJ2-7, with 11 bases lining up with TRBD1. The CDR3 totals 15 residues. The J segment lost 6 bases and the V segment lost 3 bases, leaving 7 bases of the junction unmatched. Per germline, CDR1 MNHEY and CDR2 SMNVEV (reference sequence). The CDR3 DNA follows: TGTGCCAGCAGTTTCCGGGACAGGGGGAGAGGCGAGCAGTACTTC. Translated: CASSFRDRGRGEQYF.

This clone was seen only a few times. The chain couples TRBV6-6 to TRBJ2-2, with 8 bases identical to TRBD1. The germline V gene has CDR1 MNHNY and CDR2 SVGAGI (reference sequence). The CDR3 runs to 15 residues. The J segment lost 6 bases and the V segment lost 8 bases, leaving 11 bases of the junction unmatched. The CDR3 DNA reads as TGTGCCAGCCGCCCGCGACAGGGGAATGCCGGGGAGCTGTTTTTT. Translation gives CASRPRQGNAGELFF.

The chain joins TRBV25-1 to TRBJ1-3; TRBD1 matches 7 bases. The V gene's germline CDR1 is MGHDK and CDR2 SYGVNS. The CDR3 extends over 16 amino acids. Losses at the gene ends were 1 base for V and 4 bases for J; bases not matched to a gene: 7. Here the CDR3 DNA reads TGTGCCAGCAGTGAATCGCGAGGGGGCCTCGGAAACACCATATATTTT. This sequence encodes CASSESRGGLGNTIYF.

This clone appeared a single time. V and J are TRBV15 and TRBJ1-1; D possibly corresponds to TRBD1 (5 bases). Germline-derived CDR1 and CDR2 are LNHNV and YYDKDF (reference sequence). V lost 3 bases to trimming and J lost 0 bases, with 11 bases between them. The CDR3 is 15 residues long. The CDR3 coding sequence is TGTGCCACCAGCAGTTTGATAGGGGTGAACACTGAAGCTTTCTTT. Its protein product is CATSSLIGVNTEAFF. Complete variable domain (other parts from reference TRBV15 and TRBJ1-1): DAMVIQNPRYQVTQFGKPVTLSCSQTLNHNVMYWYQQKSSQAPKLLFHYYDKDFNNEADTPDNFQSRRPNTSFCFLDIRSPGLGDTAMYLCATSSLIGVNTEAFFGQGTRLTVV.